This TCR beta chain was obtained from a study of blood T cell repertoires in COVID-19. Overall study context: PBMCs, B-cell-depleted T cells, or T cells provided the cDNA or gDNA that made up the material.

Original methodology: Reference gene primer amplification in the assay estimated nucleated cell counts. Assay: immunoSEQ multiplex PCR; the TCRdb copy retains only in-frame clones and omits some. That table is the source of V, J and clone size, and D and trimming were worked out from the DNA. Here the sample spans a few hundred thousand clones, about nine tenths being singletons. Residents of about two dozen US areas, aged about 18 to 100 years, made up the participants. Donors were grouped by their self-reported clinical history. CDR3 length: 14 residues. Germline V gives CDR1 KGHSH, CDR2 LQKENI. V was trimmed by 1 base and J by 5 bases, leaving 12 bases between them. The sample holds one count of this clone.

The chain joins TRBV18 to TRBJ2-7; the D gene is possibly TRBD1 (6 bases). Sequenced: PBMCs or T cells enriched from blood (not recorded which). This receptor was obtained from a woman in her fifties or sixties who had recovered from COVID-19. The CDR3 DNA is TGTGCCAGCTCACCACGGCCTTCAGGGGACGAGCAGTACGTC. It translates to CASSPRPSGDEQYV.